This TCR beta chain is from a study of pediatric ulcerative colitis (dated by TCRdb to between 2018 and 2021). Notes on the research overall: Among the ulcerative colitis patients, 6 or 7 had pancolitis and two had left-sided colitis, and histology in every patient was consistent with ulcerative colitis. Ten or so newly diagnosed, treatment-naive pediatric ulcerative colitis patients and a handful of non-IBD control children each provided paired blood and rectal samples. By Pediatric Ulcerative Colitis Activity Index, mild disease was classified in two patients, moderate disease in four and acute severe colitis in three.

Using the immunoSEQ TRB Survey service, rearranged CDR3 beta regions were amplified from genomic DNA with multiplex V and J primers. To keep sequencing depth equal across samples, survey-level depth of up to 500,000 reads per sample was applied. Libraries were purified and pooled, and sequencing was performed on Illumina technology. The authors' analysis ran thus. Productive clonality, sample overlap, pairwise scatters, CDR3 beta length, V/D/J gene usage and productiveness were all assessed with the immunoSEQ online tools. Calculated diversity was defined as the number of unique rearrangements divided by total templates, multiplied by 100, and Shannon and Simpson indices were computed as well. Principal component analysis was performed on Z-score normalized data with the R prcomp function and the ggbiplot package. Blood-rectal clonal overlap within each subject was quantified with Morisita's index. The table was pulled from immuneACCESS by TCRdb, which kept in-frame rearrangements only. Such tables lose some clones; where checked, under half of the loss comes from unresolved V genes, and the rest has no known cause. Clone size and the V and J calls come from that table; the DNA yielded D and trimming. This sample has some 10,000 clones in its table, and roughly 88% of those were observed once. The ten largest make up around 7% of the sample.

No immunosuppressive medication had been given to the ulcerative colitis patients before the diagnostic colonoscopy. A blood sample was obtained concurrently with the colonoscopy. The Wizard kit (Promega) was used to extract genomic DNA from the blood and intestinal samples. Results the study describes overall, beyond this receptor: Because repertoires were derived from total lymphocyte DNA, patterns in rare subsets such as regulatory T cells may not have been reflected. Features of the rectal repertoire distinguished controls, mild-moderate colitis patients and acute severe colitis patients, and in acute severe colitis, rectal diversity was reduced because of clonal expansions. For technical reasons, blood samples from a couple of patients gave substantially fewer templates, and these samples were excluded from the blood-rectal overlap analysis. A couple of rectal CDR3 clonotypes were found in every ulcerative colitis patient but in no control. Compared with controls, ulcerative colitis patients showed significantly higher autologous blood-rectal clonal overlap, a finding that suggests increased T cell trafficking to inflamed tissue. With only four individuals, the healthy control group was small.

From the germline V gene, CDR1 is SQVTM and CDR2 is ANQGSEA. The CDR3, from cysteine to phenylalanine, totals 14 residues. Only the CDR3 DNA stays, 42 bases, in frame from base 1. Clipping removes 7 bases from V and 6 bases from J, with 13 as the unmatched junction base count. As concerns this clone: The specificity of this receptor is unknown. No qualities accompany the bases; no much larger clone lies one base away.

This clonotype was sampled from a girl aged 10 to 17 with moderate ulcerative colitis. The rearrangement combines TRBV29-1 with TRBJ2-3; 7 nucleotides in the junction match TRBD2. Specimen: blood. The CDR3 amino acid sequence is: CSASPSGVKDTQYF. The nucleotide sequence reads as follows: TGCAGCGCCAGTCCTAGCGGTGTAAAGGATACGCAGTATTTT.